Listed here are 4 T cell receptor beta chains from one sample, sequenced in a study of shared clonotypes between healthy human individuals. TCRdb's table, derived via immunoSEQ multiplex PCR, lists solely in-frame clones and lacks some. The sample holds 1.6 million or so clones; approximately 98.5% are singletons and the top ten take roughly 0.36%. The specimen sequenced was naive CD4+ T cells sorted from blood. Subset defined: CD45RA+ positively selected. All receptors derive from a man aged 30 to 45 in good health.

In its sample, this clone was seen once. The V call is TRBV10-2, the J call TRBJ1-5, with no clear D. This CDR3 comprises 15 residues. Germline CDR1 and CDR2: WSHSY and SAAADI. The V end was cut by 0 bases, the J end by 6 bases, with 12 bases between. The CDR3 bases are TGCGCCAGCAGTGAGTCGGTACAGAACGGTCAGCCCCAGCATTTT. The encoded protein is CASSESVQNGQPQHF.

The CDR3, as DNA: TGTGCCAGCAGCTTCAGGGACAGGGTCCACGAGCAGTACTTC. It encodes CASSFRDRVHEQYF. The rearrangement links TRBV5-6 to TRBJ2-7; 9 bases agree with TRBD1. This CDR3 contains 14 residues. The junction had 5 bases not matched to a gene; V was cut back by 2 bases and J by 5 bases. CDR1 is SGHDT and CDR2 is YYEEEE in the germline V gene.

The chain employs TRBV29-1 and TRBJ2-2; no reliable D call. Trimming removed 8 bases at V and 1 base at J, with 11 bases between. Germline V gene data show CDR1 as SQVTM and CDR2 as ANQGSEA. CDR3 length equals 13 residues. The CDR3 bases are TGCAGCACCACAGTTCTGAACACCGGGGAGCTGTTTTTT. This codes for CSTTVLNTGELFF.

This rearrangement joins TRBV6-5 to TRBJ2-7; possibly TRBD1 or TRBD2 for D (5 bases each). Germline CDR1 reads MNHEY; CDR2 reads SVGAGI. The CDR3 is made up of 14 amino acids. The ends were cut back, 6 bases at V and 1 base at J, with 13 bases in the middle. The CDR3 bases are TGTGCCAGCAGAACCCCTGAGGGGTCCTACGAGCAGTACTTC. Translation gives CASRTPEGSYEQYF.